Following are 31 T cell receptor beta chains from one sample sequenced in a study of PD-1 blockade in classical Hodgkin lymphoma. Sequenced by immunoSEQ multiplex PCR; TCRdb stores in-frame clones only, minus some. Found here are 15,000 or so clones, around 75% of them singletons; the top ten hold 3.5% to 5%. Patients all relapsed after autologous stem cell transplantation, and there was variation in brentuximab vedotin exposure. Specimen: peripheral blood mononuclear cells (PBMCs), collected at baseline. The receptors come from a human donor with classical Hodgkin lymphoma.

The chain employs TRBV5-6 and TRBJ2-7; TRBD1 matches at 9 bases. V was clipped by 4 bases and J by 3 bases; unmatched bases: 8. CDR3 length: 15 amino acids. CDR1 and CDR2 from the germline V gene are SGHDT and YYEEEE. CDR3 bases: TGTGCCAGCAGCGCCTCGGGACAGGGTAACTACGAGCAGTACTTC. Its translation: CASSASGQGNYEQYF.

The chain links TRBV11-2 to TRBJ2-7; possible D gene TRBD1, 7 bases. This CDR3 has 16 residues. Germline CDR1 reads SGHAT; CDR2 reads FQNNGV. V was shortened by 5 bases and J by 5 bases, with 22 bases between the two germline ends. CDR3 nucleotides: TGTGCCAGCAGCGGGAGGACCGGGACAGAGGGTAACGAGCAGTACTTC. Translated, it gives CASSGRTGTEGNEQYF.

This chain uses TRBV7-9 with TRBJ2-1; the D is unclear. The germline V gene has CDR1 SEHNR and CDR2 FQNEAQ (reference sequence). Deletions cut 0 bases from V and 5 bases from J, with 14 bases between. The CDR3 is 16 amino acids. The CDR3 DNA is TGTGCCAGCAGCTTAGCCCCCGGACGCTGGAACAATGAGCAGTTCTTC. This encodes CASSLAPGRWNNEQFF.

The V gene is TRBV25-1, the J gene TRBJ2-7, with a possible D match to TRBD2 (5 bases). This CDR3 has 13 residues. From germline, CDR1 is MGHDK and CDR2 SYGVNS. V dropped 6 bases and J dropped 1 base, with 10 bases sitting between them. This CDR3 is CASSPWESYEQYF. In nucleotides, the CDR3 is TGTGCCAGCAGCCCCTGGGAGTCCTACGAGCAGTACTTC.

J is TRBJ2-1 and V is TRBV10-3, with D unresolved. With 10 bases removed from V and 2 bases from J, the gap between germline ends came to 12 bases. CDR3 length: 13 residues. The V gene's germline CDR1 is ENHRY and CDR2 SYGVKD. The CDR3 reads CATRETPYNEQFF. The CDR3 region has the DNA TGTGCCACCCGCGAGACCCCCTACAATGAGCAGTTCTTC.

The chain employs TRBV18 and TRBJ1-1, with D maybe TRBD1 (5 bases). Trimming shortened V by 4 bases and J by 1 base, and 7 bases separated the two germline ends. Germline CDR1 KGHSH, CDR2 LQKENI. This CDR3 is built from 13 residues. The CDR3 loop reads CASSLGQNTEAFF. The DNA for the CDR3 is TGTGCCAGCTCACTAGGACAGAACACTGAAGCTTTCTTT.

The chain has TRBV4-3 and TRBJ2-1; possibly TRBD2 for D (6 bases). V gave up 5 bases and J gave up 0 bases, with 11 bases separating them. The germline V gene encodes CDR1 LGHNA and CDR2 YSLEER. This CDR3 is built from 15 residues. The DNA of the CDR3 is TGCGCCAGCAGCTCCAATAGCGGCTCCTACAATGAGCAGTTCTTC. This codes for CASSSNSGSYNEQFF.

The DNA for the CDR3 is TGTGCCAGCAGCACCCGGGACAGGGATGCAGATACGCAGTATTTT. This sequence encodes CASSTRDRDADTQYF. The rearrangement uses TRBV28 and TRBJ2-3, with 9 bases aligning to TRBD1. V was clipped by 6 bases and J by 4 bases; unmatched bases: 8. Germline loops: CDR1 MDHEN, CDR2 SYDVKM. The CDR3 covers 15 residues.

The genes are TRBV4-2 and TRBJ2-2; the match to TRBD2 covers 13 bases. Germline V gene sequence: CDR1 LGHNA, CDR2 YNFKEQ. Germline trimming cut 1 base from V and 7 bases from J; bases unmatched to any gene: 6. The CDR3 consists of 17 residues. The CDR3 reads CASSQGGLAGLDGELFF. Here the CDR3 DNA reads TGTGCCAGCAGCCAAGGGGGACTAGCGGGATTGGACGGGGAGCTGTTTTTT.

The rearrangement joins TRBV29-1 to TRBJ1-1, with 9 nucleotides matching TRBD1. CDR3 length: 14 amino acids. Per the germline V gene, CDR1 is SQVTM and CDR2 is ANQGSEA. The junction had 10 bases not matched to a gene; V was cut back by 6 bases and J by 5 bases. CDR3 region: CSVNPGQGWTEAFF. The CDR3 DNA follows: TGCAGCGTCAACCCGGGACAGGGCTGGACTGAAGCTTTCTTT.

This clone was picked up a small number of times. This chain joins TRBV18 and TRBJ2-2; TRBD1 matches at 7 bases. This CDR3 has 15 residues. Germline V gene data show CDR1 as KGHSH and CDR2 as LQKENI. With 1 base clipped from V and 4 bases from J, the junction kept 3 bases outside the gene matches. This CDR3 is CASSPQGALTGELFF. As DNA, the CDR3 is TGTGCCAGCTCACCACAGGGGGCCCTCACCGGGGAGCTGTTTTTT.

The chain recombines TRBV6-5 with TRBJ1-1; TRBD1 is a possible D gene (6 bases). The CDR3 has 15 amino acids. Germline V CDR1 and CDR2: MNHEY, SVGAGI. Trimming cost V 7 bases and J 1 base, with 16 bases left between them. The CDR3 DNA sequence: TGTGCCAGCAAGACAGGCATAAGAGCGAACACTGAAGCTTTCTTT. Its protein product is CASKTGIRANTEAFF.

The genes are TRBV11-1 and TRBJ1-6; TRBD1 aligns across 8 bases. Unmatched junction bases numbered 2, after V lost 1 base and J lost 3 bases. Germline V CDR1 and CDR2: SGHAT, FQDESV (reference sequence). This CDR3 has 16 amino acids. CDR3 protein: CASSLGQGFYNSPLHF. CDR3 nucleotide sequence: TGTGCCAGCAGCTTAGGACAGGGGTTCTATAATTCACCCCTCCACTTT. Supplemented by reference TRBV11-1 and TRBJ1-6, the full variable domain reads EAEVAQSPRYKITEKSQAVAFWCDPISGHATLYWYRQILGQGPELLVQFQDESVVDDSQLPKDRFSAERLKGVDSTLKIQPAELGDSAMYLCASSLGQGFYNSPLHFGNGTRLTVT.

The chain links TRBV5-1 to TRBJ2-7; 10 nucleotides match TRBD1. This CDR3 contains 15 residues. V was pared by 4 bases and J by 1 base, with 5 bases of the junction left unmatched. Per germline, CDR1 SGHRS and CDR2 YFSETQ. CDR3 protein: CASSQRDRGSYEQYF. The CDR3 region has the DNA TGCGCCAGCAGCCAACGGGACAGGGGATCCTACGAGCAGTACTTC.

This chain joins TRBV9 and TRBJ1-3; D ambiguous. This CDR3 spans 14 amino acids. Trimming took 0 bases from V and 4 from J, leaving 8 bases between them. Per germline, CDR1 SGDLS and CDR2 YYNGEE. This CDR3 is CASSVGRQGNTIYF. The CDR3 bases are TGTGCCAGCAGCGTAGGTCGGCAAGGAAACACCATATATTTT. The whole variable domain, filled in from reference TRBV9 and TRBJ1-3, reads DSGVTQTPKHLITATGQRVTLRCSPRSGDLSVYWYQQSLDQGLQFLIQYYNGEERAKGNILERFSAQQFPDLHSELNLSSLELGDSALYFCASSVGRQGNTIYFGEGSWLTVV.

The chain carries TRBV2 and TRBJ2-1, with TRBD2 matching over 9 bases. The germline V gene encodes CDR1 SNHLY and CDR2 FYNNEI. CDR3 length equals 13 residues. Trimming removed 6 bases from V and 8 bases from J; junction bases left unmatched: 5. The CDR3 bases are TGTGCCAGCAGGGCTAGCGGGGTCGATGAGCAGTTCTTC. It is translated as CASRASGVDEQFF.

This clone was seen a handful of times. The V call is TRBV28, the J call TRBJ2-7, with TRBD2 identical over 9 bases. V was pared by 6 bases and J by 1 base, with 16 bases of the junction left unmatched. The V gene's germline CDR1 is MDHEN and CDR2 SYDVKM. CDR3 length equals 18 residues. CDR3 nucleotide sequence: TGTGCCAGCAGCTTTACTAGGCGGGGGGGCCACCTATCCTACGAGCAGTACTTC. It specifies CASSFTRRGGHLSYEQYF. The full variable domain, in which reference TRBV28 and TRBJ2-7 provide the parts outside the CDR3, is DVKVTQSSRYLVKRTGEKVFLECVQDMDHENMFWYRQDPGLGLRLIYFSYDVKMKEKGDIPEGYSVSREKKERFSLILESASTNQTSMYLCASSFTRRGGHLSYEQYFGPGTRLTVT.

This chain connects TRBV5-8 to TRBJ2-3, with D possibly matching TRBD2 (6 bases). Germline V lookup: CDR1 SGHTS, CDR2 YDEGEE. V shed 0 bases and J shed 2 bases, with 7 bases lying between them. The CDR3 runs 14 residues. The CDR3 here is CASSLGTITDTQYF. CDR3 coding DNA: TGTGCCAGCAGCTTGGGGACTATCACAGATACGCAGTATTTT.

CDR3 bases: TGTGCCTGGACCCCTCGAGGGTTAGTGGGGAACACTGAAGCTTTCTTT. It translates to CAWTPRGLVGNTEAFF. This chain uses TRBV30 with TRBJ1-1, with D unclear. Deletions cut 4 bases from V and 1 base from J, with 19 bases between. Germline lookup yields CDR1 GTSNPN and CDR2 SVGIG (reference sequence). The CDR3 loop spans 16 amino acids. The whole variable domain, remainder taken from reference TRBV30 and TRBJ1-1, is SQTIHQWPATLVQPVGSPLSLECTVEGTSNPNLYWYRQAAGRGLQLLFYSVGIGQISSEVPQNLSASRPQDRQFILSSKKLLLSDSGFYLCAWTPRGLVGNTEAFFGQGTRLTVV.

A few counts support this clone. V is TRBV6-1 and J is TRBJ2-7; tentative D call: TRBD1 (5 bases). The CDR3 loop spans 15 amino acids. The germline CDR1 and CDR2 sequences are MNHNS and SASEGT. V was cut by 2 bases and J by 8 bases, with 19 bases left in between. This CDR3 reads CASSEQGLSFRKQYF. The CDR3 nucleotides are TGTGCCAGCAGTGAACAGGGCCTATCCTTCAGGAAGCAGTACTTC.

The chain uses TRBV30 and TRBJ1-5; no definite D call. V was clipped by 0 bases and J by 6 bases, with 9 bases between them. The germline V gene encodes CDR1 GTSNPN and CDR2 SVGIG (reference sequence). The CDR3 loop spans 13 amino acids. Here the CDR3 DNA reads TGTGCCTGGAGTGTACGGGGAGCTCAGCCCCAGCATTTT. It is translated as CAWSVRGAQPQHF.

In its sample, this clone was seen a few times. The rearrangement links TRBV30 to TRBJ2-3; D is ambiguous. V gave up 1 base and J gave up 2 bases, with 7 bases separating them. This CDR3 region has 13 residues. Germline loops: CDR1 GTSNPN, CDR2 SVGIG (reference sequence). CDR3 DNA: TGTGCCTGGAGTGATAGCTTCACAGATACGCAGTATTTT. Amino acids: CAWSDSFTDTQYF.

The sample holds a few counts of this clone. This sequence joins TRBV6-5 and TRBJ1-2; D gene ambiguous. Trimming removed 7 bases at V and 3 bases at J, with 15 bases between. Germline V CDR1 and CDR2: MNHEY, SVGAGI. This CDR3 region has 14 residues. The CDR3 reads CASIAHHTDYGYTF. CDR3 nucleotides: TGTGCCAGCATCGCACACCATACTGACTATGGCTACACCTTC.

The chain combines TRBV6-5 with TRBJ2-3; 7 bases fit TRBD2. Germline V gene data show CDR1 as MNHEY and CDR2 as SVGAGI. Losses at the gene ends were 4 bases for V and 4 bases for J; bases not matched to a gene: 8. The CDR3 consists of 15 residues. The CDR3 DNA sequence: TGTGCCAGCAGTTCTTCTAGCGGAGCTCCAGATACGCAGTATTTT. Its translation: CASSSSSGAPDTQYF.

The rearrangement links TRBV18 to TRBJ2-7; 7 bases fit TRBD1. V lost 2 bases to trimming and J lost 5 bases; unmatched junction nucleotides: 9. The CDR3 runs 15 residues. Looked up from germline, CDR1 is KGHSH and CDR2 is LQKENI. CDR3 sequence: CASSPFSGGKHEQYF. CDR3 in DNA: TGTGCCAGCTCACCATTTTCAGGGGGTAAGCACGAGCAGTACTTC.

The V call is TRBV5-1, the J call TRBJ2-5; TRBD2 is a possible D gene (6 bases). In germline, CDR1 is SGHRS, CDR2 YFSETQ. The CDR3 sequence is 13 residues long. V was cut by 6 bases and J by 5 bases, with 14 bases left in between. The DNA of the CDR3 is TGCGCCAGCAACCAGGGAGGATTTGAGACCCAGTACTTC. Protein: CASNQGGFETQYF.

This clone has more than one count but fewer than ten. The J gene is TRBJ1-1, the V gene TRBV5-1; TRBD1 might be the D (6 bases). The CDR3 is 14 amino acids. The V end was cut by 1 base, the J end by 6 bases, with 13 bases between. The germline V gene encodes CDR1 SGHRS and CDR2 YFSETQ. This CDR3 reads CASSLIVGTSEAFF. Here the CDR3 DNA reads TGCGCCAGCAGCTTGATCGTGGGGACATCTGAAGCTTTCTTT. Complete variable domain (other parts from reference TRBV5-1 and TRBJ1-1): KAGVTQTPRYLIKTRGQQVTLSCSPISGHRSVSWYQQTPGQGLQFLFEYFSETQRNKGNFPGRFSGRQFSNSRSEMNVSTLELGDSALYLCASSLIVGTSEAFFGQGTRLTVV.

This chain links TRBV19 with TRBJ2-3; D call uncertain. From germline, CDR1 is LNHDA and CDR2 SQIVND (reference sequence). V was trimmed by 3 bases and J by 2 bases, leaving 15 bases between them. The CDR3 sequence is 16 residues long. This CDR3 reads CASSILLGLNTDTQYF. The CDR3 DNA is TGTGCCAGTAGTATTCTTCTAGGTCTCAACACAGATACGCAGTATTTT. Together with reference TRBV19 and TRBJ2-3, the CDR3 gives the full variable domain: DGGITQSPKYLFRKEGQNVTLSCEQNLNHDAMYWYRQDPGQGLRLIYYSQIVNDFQKGDIAEGYSVSREKKESFPLTVTSAQKNPTAFYLCASSILLGLNTDTQYFGPGTRLTVL.

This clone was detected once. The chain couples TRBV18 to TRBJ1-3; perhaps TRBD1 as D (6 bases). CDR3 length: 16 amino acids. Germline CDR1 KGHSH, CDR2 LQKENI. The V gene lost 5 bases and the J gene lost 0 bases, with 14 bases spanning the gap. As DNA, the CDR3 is TGTGCCAGCTCATCCGGGACACCAGTCTCTGGAAACACCATATATTTT. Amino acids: CASSSGTPVSGNTIYF.

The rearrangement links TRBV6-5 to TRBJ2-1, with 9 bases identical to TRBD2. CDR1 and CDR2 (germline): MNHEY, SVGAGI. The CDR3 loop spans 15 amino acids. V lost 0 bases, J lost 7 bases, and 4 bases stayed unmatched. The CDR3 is CASSYSYSGSNEQFF. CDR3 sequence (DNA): TGTGCCAGCAGTTACTCGTATAGCGGGAGTAATGAGCAGTTCTTC.

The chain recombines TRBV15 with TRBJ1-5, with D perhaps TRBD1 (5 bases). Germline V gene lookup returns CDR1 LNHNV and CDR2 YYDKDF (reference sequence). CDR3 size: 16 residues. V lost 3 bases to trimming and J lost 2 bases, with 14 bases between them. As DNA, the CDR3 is TGTGCCACCAGCAGGGAGGGACTGGGAGGCAATCAGCCCCAGCATTTT. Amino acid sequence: CATSREGLGGNQPQHF.